The rows below give T cell receptor beta chains drawn from one sample of a study of blood T cell repertoires in COVID-19. Data came from immunoSEQ multiplex PCR; TCRdb stores just in-frame clones and leaves some out. The sample has 400,000 to 450,000 clones, roughly 90% seen once. The specimen was peripheral blood. The source of these receptors is a man aged 18 to 35 with COVID-19, enrolled during active disease. CDR3s include the opening cysteine and the closing phenylalanine or tryptophan. D genes are given only for firm matches. The size field is filled for only some rows; it gives once, few, many or a size class.

cdr3_nt cdr3_aa j_call clone_size d_call v_call
TGTGCCAGCAGTCCTGACGGGAGCTCTGGAAACACCATATATTTT CASSPDGSSGNTIYF TRBJ1-3 . . TRBV6-5
TGTGCCAGCAGCGGGGGCGTCTCTGGAAACACCATATATTTT CASSGGVSGNTIYF TRBJ1-3 . . TRBV7-9
TGTGCCAGCAGTCCACCAGCACCGGGACAGGGTTGGGGTGAGCAGTTCTTC CASSPPAPGQGWGEQFF TRBJ2-1 . TRBD1 TRBV27
TGTGCCAGCAGGGGGACAGGGGTCCAGCCCCAGCATTTT CASRGTGVQPQHF TRBJ1-5 . TRBD1 TRBV12-3/TRBV12-4
TGCGCCAGCAGCCAAGATCCGCGGGACTACAATGAGCAGTTCTTC CASSQDPRDYNEQFF TRBJ2-1 . . TRBV4-1
TGCGCCAGCAGCTTGGGTTCTAGCGGGAGCACCGGGGAGCTGTTTTTT CASSLGSSGSTGELFF TRBJ2-2 . TRBD2 TRBV5-1
TGTGCCAGCAGCCGCCTTCCCGGGGTGGATTCACCCCTCCACTTT CASSRLPGVDSPLHF TRBJ1-6 . . TRBV3-1/TRBV3-2
TGTGCCAGCAGCTTAGATGGAGGATTGAGAGCTGAAGCTTTCTTT CASSLDGGLRAEAFF TRBJ1-1 few . TRBV7-9
TGTGCCAGTAGTATCCGGGACAGGGATGGTGAAGCTTTCTTT CASSIRDRDGEAFF TRBJ1-1 . TRBD1 TRBV19
TGTGCCAGCAGCCGTGTGGAGACAGGGTATGGGGGTGAGCAGTTCTTC CASSRVETGYGGEQFF TRBJ2-1 . TRBD1 TRBV11-2
TGTGCCAGCTCGCCCGGCCCGGGAGTGGGAACAGATACGCAGTATTTT CASSPGPGVGTDTQYF TRBJ2-3 . . TRBV18
TGTGCCAGCAGTGGGGACGGGAGCCAGTTCTTC CASSGDGSQFF TRBJ2-1 . . TRBV2
TGTGCCAGCTCTCAGGGGGGCGAGCAGTACTTC CASSQGGEQYF TRBJ2-7 . . TRBV6-5
TGCAGCGTTGAAGGAATCAGTGGCTCTCTCCAAAACATTCAGTACTTC CSVEGISGSLQNIQYF TRBJ2-4 . . TRBV29-1
TGTGCCTGGAGTGTAGGGACAGAACCCTACGAGCAGTACTTC CAWSVGTEPYEQYF TRBJ2-7 . TRBD1 TRBV30
TGTGCCAGCAGTTACTCGAGTCTAGAACAAGAGACCCAGTACTTC CASSYSSLEQETQYF TRBJ2-5 . . TRBV6-6
TGCGCCAGCAGCGCCGGGACAGGGTCCGGGGTTTTATGGGAGCAGTTCTTC CASSAGTGSGVLWEQFF TRBJ2-1 . TRBD1 TRBV5-1
TGTGCCAGCAGTGTGGCGGGAACCTATGGCGAGCAGTACTTC CASSVAGTYGEQYF TRBJ2-7 many . TRBV2